This T cell receptor beta chain was recorded in a study of Ad26.COV2.S vaccination and SARS-CoV-2 variants. For the study at large: Intramuscular Ad26.COV2.S doses were given once or twice, 56 days apart.

On this clone itself: Its cognate antigen is unknown.

Assay used: immunoSEQ multiplex PCR; TCRdb lists only in-frame clones, some missing. The sample records a few hundred thousand clones, roughly 90% being singletons. Treatment defined: over 15 received Ad26.COV2.S at low or high dose, single or two shots; 5 received placebo; per-sample allocation not given. Specimen acquisition occurred on day 63 following the initial vaccine or placebo injection. This Boston cohort included adults aged 18-55 years. There are 12 residues in the CDR3. Germline V gene data show CDR1 as SGHAT and CDR2 as FQNNGV. Between the trimmed V and J ends, which lost 5 bases and 5 bases, there was a span of 10 bases. Points from the study as a whole: The analyses of TCR breadth and depth may have understated the size of total T cell responses. Placebo and vaccine recipients had non-spike TCR breadth that was similar.

The sample here was peripheral blood, taken in a trial of Ad26.COV2.S vaccine versus placebo. V and J are TRBV11-2 and TRBJ2-7; D might be TRBD2 (5 bases). The sequence was collected from a person aged 18 to 59 who received the Ad26.COV2.S COVID-19 vaccine or a placebo. The DNA of the CDR3 is TGTGCCAGCAGCCGGGAAGACCACGAGCAGTACTTC. Translating gives CASSREDHEQYF.